These 26 T cell receptor beta chains originate from one sample sequenced in a study of Graves' ophthalmopathy and Graves' hyperthyroidism. RNA transcripts were the template, and TCR beta CDR3 regions were amplified from them. HTBI-primed first-round RT-PCR preceded second-round multiplex PCR. TCRdb independently ran MiXCR on the multiplex PCR reads; one entry per CDR3 protein. This sample yields some 150,000 distinct CDR3 sequences, of which around 39% are seen a single time; about 9.5% belongs to the top ten. The material sequenced was peripheral blood. The origin of the receptors is a man in his thirties or forties with Graves' ophthalmopathy.

The chain recombines TRBV7-2 with TRBJ1-5; no definite D call. Trimming removed 3 bases at V and 4 bases at J, with 7 bases between. The CDR3 extends over 13 amino acids. Germline assignment: CDR1 SGHTA and CDR2 FQGNSA. The CDR3 sequence is CASSLGKNQPQHF. For the CDR3, the DNA is TGTGCCAGCAGCTTGGGCAAGAATCAGCCCCAGCATTTT.

This chain connects TRBV30 to TRBJ1-1; 9 bases agree with TRBD1. Germline lookup yields CDR1 GTSNPN and CDR2 SVGIG (reference sequence). The CDR3 has 14 residues. V lost 4 bases to trimming and J lost 6 bases; unmatched junction nucleotides: 9. The CDR3 is CAWIMDRGIAEAFF. Here the CDR3 DNA reads TGTGCCTGGATTATGGACAGGGGTATTGCTGAAGCTTTCTTT.

This clonotype was recorded many times. The chain carries TRBV6-1 and TRBJ2-5, with 10 bases lining up with TRBD2. Trimming at V came to 10 bases and at J to 5 bases, leaving 10 bases not matched to a gene. The CDR3 is made up of 14 amino acids. Germline V lookup: CDR1 MNHNS, CDR2 SASEGT. The CDR3: CAILRLAGVETQYF. The CDR3, as DNA: TGTGCCATCCTAAGGCTAGCGGGAGTGGAGACCCAGTACTTC.

This clonotype has a count of ten or more. The genes are TRBV20-1 and TRBJ1-2; TRBD1 might be the D (5 bases). The ends were cut back, 6 bases at V and 3 bases at J, with 14 bases in the middle. Germline loops: CDR1 DFQATT, CDR2 SNEGSKA (reference sequence). CDR3 length: 13 residues. CDR3 nucleotide sequence: TGCAGTGCCCGAGAAGGGGCCTACTATGGCTACACCTTC. Amino acid sequence: CSAREGAYYGYTF.

This clonotype was seen at least ten times. The chain combines TRBV6-2 or TRBV6-3 with TRBJ1-2; TRBD1 aligns across 7 bases. The germline V gene encodes CDR1 MNHEY and CDR2 SVGEGT. The CDR3 has 15 amino acids. The V gene end was trimmed by 0 bases and the J gene end by 4 bases; junction bases not matched to a gene: 5. The CDR3, as DNA: TGTGCCAGCAGTTACTCCACACAGGGGATCTATGGCTACACCTTC. The encoded protein is CASSYSTQGIYGYTF.

At least ten counts were recorded for this clonotype. The gene calls are TRBV30 and TRBJ1-1; 9 positions agree with TRBD1. After removal of 4 bases from V and 1 base from J, the junction contained 7 bases not matched to a gene. The CDR3 has 15 amino acids. Germline CDR1 and CDR2: GTSNPN and SVGIG (reference sequence). CDR3 DNA: TGTGCCTGGAAGGACAGGGGTGTCCGGAACACTGAAGCTTTCTTT. This encodes CAWKDRGVRNTEAFF.

This clonotype was found many times. DNA of the CDR3: TGTGCCAGCAGTCCGGCCCCCCCGATTAGCGGACTCTACGAGCAGTACTTC. Its translation: CASSPAPPISGLYEQYF. The chain links TRBV6-2 or TRBV6-3 to TRBJ2-7; D is perhaps TRBD2 (6 bases). V lost 5 bases to trimming and J lost 3 bases, with 23 bases between them. The CDR3 is 17 residues long. CDR1 is MNHEY, CDR2 SVGEGT, per germline.

This chain's CDR3 is CASSPNTGGNSPLHF. DNA of the CDR3: TGTGCCAGCAGTCCTAATACAGGGGGTAATTCACCCCTCCACTTT. The rearrangement uses TRBV12-3 or TRBV12-4 and TRBJ1-6; 8 bases are shared with TRBD1. V dropped 5 bases and J dropped 6; count of bases not matched to a gene: 6. The CDR3 extends over 15 amino acids.

This clonotype has just one count. The chain uses TRBV6-2 or TRBV6-3 and TRBJ2-7; D is uncertain. Germline CDR1 and CDR2: MNHEY and SVGEGT. The V end was cut by 2 bases, the J end by 3 bases, with 11 bases between. The CDR3 covers 14 residues. CDR3 loop: CASSYATFLYEQYF. DNA for the CDR3: TGTGCCAGCAGTTACGCGACTTTCCTCTACGAGCAGTACTTC.

Ten or more counts support this clonotype. This rearrangement joins TRBV6-2 or TRBV6-3 to TRBJ2-5, with 15 bases aligning to TRBD2. The CDR3 contains 17 residues. Germline V gives CDR1 MNHEY, CDR2 SVGEGT. V shed 7 bases, J shed 7 bases, and the junction held 13 bases outside the gene matches. The CDR3 DNA reads TGTGCCAGCACTCCGCCCGGGACTAGCGGGAGGATAGGGACCCAGTACTTC. Encoded protein: CASTPPGTSGRIGTQYF.

This clonotype has ten or more counts. V gene TRBV24-1 combines with J gene TRBJ1-2, with TRBD1 identical over 8 bases. CDR1 and CDR2 (germline): KGHDR, SFDVKD. The CDR3 spans 16 residues. V lost 6 bases, J lost 2 bases, and 10 bases stayed unmatched. This CDR3 reads CATSTTRTGINYGYTF. The DNA of the CDR3 is TGTGCCACCAGTACAACTCGGACAGGGATAAACTATGGCTACACCTTC.

The genes are TRBV6-2 or TRBV6-3 and TRBJ1-1; TRBD1 might be the D (6 bases). The CDR3 is made up of 14 amino acids. Trimming removed 4 bases from V and 4 bases from J, with 13 bases in between. Per germline, CDR1 MNHEY and CDR2 SVGEGT. CDR3 amino acids: CASSLLRGATEAFF. Written as DNA, the CDR3 is TGTGCCAGCAGTTTACTCAGGGGAGCCACTGAAGCTTTCTTT.

V gene TRBV2 combines with J gene TRBJ2-7; TRBD2 matches at 9 bases. The CDR3 sequence is 14 residues long. After removal of 6 bases from V and 9 bases from J, the junction contained 12 bases not matched to a gene. CDR1 is SNHLY and CDR2 is FYNNEI in the germline V gene. The CDR3 sequence is CASSPTSGSIWQYF. Here the CDR3 DNA reads TGTGCCAGCAGCCCTACTAGCGGGTCCATTTGGCAGTACTTC.

There are many counts of this clonotype. The J gene is TRBJ2-2, the V gene TRBV6-1, with D possibly TRBD1 on 6 matching bases. Germline lookup yields CDR1 MNHNS and CDR2 SASEGT. Trimming removed 6 bases from V and 2 bases from J, with 7 bases in between. The CDR3 has 13 amino acids. CDR3 sequence reads: CASRDSNTGELFF. The CDR3 nucleotides are TGTGCCAGCAGGGACAGTAACACCGGGGAGCTGTTTTTT.

This clonotype came up many times. This chain connects TRBV29-1 to TRBJ1-1, with D perhaps matching TRBD1 (6 bases). The CDR3 covers 12 residues. V lost 8 bases, J lost 10 bases, and 20 bases lay in between. Germline V CDR1 and CDR2: SQVTM, ANQGSEA. This CDR3 reads CSHTGGARGAFF. DNA for the CDR3: TGCAGCCACACTGGGGGGGCAAGAGGAGCTTTCTTT.

This clonotype was counted many times. The rearrangement joins TRBV28 to TRBJ1-5, with D unresolved. In germline, CDR1 is MDHEN, CDR2 SYDVKM. V was clipped by 2 bases and J by 3 bases, with 2 bases between them. The CDR3 loop spans 12 amino acids. CDR3 protein: CASSLLNQPQHF. In DNA, the CDR3 is TGTGCCAGCAGTTTACTCAATCAGCCCCAGCATTTT.

The CDR3 region has the DNA TGTGCCAGCGAAGTGTTCGCGGGAGCCCACGAGCAGTACTTC. This translates into CASEVFAGAHEQYF. J is TRBJ2-7 and V is TRBV28, with TRBD2 matching 7 bases. The J segment lost 5 bases and the V segment lost 8 bases, leaving 12 bases of the junction unmatched. The length of the CDR3 is 14 residues. Per the germline V gene, CDR1 is MDHEN and CDR2 is SYDVKM.

This clonotype was seen ten or more times. This chain links TRBV18 with TRBJ2-7; possibly TRBD1 for D (6 bases). CDR3 size: 17 residues. V was trimmed by 3 bases and J by 3 bases, leaving 21 bases between them. CDR1 KGHSH and CDR2 LQKENI come from the germline V gene. CDR3 in amino acids: CASSPPDSLVYDYEQYF. The CDR3 nucleotides read TGTGCCAGCTCACCCCCGGACAGCCTGGTATATGACTACGAGCAGTACTTC.

The sample holds many counts of this clonotype. This chain joins TRBV14 and TRBJ1-1; 7 bases are a match to TRBD1. CDR3 length: 15 residues. The germline gives CDR1 SGHDN, CDR2 FVKESK. V was pared by 6 bases and J by 4 bases, with 11 bases of the junction left unmatched. CDR3 nucleotide sequence: TGTGCCAGCAGACCCTACGGACGGGACAGCACTGAAGCTTTCTTT. Its translation is CASRPYGRDSTEAFF. Looking up the rest from reference TRBV14 and TRBJ1-1 gives the full variable domain: EAGVTQFPSHSVIEKGQTVTLRCDPISGHDNLYWYRRVMGKEIKFLLHFVKESKQDESGMPNNRFLAERTGGTYSTLKVQPAELEDSGVYFCASRPYGRDSTEAFFGQGTRLTVV.

This chain joins TRBV6-2 or TRBV6-3 and TRBJ2-2; TRBD2 aligns across 10 bases. This CDR3 region has 17 residues. The germline V gene has CDR1 MNHEY and CDR2 SVGEGT. The V segment lost 1 base and the J segment 4 bases; nucleotides outside the gene matches: 6. The CDR3 region is CASSYFEGLAFTGELFF. CDR3 nucleotide sequence: TGTGCCAGCAGTTACTTTGAGGGACTAGCGTTCACCGGGGAGCTGTTTTTT.

This clonotype was seen ten or more times. The chain links TRBV11-3 to TRBJ1-1, with 8 bases identical to TRBD1. The germline V gene has CDR1 SGHNT and CDR2 YENEEA. Trimming at V came to 5 bases and at J to 1 base, leaving 6 bases not matched to a gene. This CDR3 spans 15 amino acids. The CDR3 nucleotides are TGTGCCAGCAGCCGCAGGACAGGGCCGAACACTGAAGCTTTCTTT. This translates into CASSRRTGPNTEAFF.

The chain combines TRBV2 with TRBJ2-7, with 7 bases that match TRBD2. Germline V gene lookup returns CDR1 SNHLY and CDR2 FYNNEI. This CDR3 is 15 amino acids long. Unmatched junction bases numbered 13, after V lost 5 bases and J lost 6 bases. The CDR3 nucleotides are TGTGCCAGCAGTCCGAGTAGACTAGCCCTTCTCGAGCAGTACTTC. Translation gives CASSPSRLALLEQYF. The whole variable domain, filled in from reference TRBV2 and TRBJ2-7, reads EPEVTQTPSHQVTQMGQEVILRCVPISNHLYFYWYRQILGQKVEFLVSFYNNEISEKSEIFDDQFSVERPDGSNFTLKIRSTKLEDSAMYFCASSPSRLALLEQYFGPGTRLTVT.

This clonotype has at least ten counts. V is TRBV12-3 or TRBV12-4 and J is TRBJ1-5; D gene unclear. Trimming removed 5 bases at V and 0 bases at J, with 8 bases between. This CDR3 is built from 14 residues. The chain's CDR3 is CASSLPYSNQPQHF. The CDR3, as DNA: TGTGCCAGCAGTCTACCTTATAGCAATCAGCCCCAGCATTTT.

This chain connects TRBV7-2 to TRBJ2-7; no reliable D call. The CDR3 runs to 13 residues. With 6 bases removed from V and 3 bases from J, the gap between germline ends came to 12 bases. From germline, CDR1 is SGHTA and CDR2 FQGNSA. CDR3 loop: CASRVVGNYEQYF. In DNA form, the CDR3 reads TGTGCCAGCAGGGTCGTGGGTAACTACGAGCAGTACTTC.

This clonotype was seen repeatedly, ten times or more. CDR3 in amino acids: CATSRGTDTQYF. The CDR3 DNA follows: TGTGCCACCAGCAGGGGCACAGATACGCAGTATTTT. The chain couples TRBV15 to TRBJ2-3, with no clear D. This CDR3 has 12 residues. The V gene lost 3 bases and the J gene lost 1 base, with 2 bases spanning the gap. The V gene's germline CDR1 is LNHNV and CDR2 YYDKDF (reference sequence).

This clonotype was picked up many times. V and J are TRBV7-8 and TRBJ2-7, with 8 nucleotides matching TRBD2. CDR3 length: 14 amino acids. The trim removed 1 base at V and 4 bases at J, leaving 3 bases unmatched. CDR1 SGHVS and CDR2 FQNEAQ come from the germline V gene. In nucleotides, the CDR3 is TGTGCCAGCAGCTTAGGGGGACTAGTGTACGAGCAGTACTTC. Its protein product is CASSLGGLVYEQYF.